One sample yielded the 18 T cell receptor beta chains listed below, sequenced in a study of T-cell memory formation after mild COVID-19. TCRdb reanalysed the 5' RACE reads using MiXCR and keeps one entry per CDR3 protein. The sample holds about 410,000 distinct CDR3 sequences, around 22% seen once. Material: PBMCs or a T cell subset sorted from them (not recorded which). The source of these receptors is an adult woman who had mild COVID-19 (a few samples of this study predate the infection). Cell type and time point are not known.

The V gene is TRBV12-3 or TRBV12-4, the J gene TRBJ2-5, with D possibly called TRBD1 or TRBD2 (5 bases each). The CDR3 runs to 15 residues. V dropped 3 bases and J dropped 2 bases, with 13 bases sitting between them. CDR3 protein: CASSFNLGPQETQYF. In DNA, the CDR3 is TGTGCCAGCAGTTTTAATCTGGGACCGCAAGAGACCCAGTACTTC.

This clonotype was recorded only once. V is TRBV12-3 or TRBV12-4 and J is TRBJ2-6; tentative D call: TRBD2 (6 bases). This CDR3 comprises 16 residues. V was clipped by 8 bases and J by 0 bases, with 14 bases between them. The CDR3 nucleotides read TGTGCCAGCGCCCCACTAGCTGCCTCTGGGGCCAACGTCCTGACTTTC. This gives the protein CASAPLAASGANVLTF.

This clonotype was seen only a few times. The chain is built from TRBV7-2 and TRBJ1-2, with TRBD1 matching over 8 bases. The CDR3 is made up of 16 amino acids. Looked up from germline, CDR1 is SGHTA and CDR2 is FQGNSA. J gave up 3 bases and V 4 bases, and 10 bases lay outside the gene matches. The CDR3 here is CASSSNSGTGDYGYTF. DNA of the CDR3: TGTGCCAGCAGCTCCAACTCCGGGACAGGAGACTATGGCTACACCTTC.

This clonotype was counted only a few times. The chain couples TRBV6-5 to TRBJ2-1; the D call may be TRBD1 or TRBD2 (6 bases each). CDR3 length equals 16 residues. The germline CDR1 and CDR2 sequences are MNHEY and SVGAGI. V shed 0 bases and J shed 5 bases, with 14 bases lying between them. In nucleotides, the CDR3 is TGTGCCAGCAGTTACTCGGGGGGCAGGGGAGACAATGAGCAGTTCTTC. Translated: CASSYSGGRGDNEQFF.

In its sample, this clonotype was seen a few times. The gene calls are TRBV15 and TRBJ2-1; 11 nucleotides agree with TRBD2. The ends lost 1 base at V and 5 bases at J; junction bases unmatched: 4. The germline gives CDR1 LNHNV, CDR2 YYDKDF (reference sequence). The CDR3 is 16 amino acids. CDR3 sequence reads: CATSRGLAGYDNEQFF. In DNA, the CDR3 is TGTGCCACCAGCAGAGGACTAGCGGGGTACGACAATGAGCAGTTCTTC.

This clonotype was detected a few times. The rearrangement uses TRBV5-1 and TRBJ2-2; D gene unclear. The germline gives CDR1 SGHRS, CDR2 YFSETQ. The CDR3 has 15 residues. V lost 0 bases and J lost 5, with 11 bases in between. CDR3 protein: CASSLADYGTGELFF. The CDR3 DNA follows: TGCGCCAGCAGCTTGGCTGATTACGGGACCGGGGAGCTGTTTTTT.

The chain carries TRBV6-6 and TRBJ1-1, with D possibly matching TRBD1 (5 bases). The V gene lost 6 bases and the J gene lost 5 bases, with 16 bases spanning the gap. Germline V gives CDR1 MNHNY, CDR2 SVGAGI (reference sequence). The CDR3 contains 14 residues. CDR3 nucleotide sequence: TGTGCCAGCAGACCCTACGCAGGGTCGACTGAAGCTTTCTTT. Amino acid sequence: CASRPYAGSTEAFF.

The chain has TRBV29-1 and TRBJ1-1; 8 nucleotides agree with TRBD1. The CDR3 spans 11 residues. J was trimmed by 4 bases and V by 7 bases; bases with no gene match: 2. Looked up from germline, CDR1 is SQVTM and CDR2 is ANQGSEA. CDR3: CSAGTGTEAFF. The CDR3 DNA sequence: TGCAGCGCCGGGACAGGCACTGAAGCTTTCTTT.

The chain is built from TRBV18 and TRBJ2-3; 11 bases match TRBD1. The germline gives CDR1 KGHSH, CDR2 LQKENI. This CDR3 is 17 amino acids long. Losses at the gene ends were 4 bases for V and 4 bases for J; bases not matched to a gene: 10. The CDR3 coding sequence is TGTGCCAGCTCACGAGGACAGGGGGCTTATTTAGCAGATACGCAGTATTTT. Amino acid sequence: CASSRGQGAYLADTQYF.

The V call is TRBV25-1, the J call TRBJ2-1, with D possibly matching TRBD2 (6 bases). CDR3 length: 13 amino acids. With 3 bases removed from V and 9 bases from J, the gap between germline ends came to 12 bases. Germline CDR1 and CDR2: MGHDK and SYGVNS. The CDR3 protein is CASSDPGRGEQFF. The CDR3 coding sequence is TGTGCCAGCAGTGATCCTGGGCGGGGTGAGCAGTTCTTC. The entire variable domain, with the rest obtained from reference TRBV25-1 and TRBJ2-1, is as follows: EADIYQTPRYLVIGTGKKITLECSQTMGHDKMYWYQQDPGMELHLIHYSYGVNSTEKGDLSSESTVSRIRTEHFPLTLESARPSHTSQYLCASSDPGRGEQFFGPGTRLTVL.

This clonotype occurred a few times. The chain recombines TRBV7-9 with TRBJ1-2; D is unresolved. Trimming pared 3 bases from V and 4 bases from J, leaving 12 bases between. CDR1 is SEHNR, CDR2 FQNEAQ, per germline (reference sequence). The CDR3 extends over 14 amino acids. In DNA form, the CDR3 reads TGTGCCAGCAGCTTGAGTCTGCAGTCCTATGGCTACACCTTC. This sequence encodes CASSLSLQSYGYTF.

The CDR3 protein is CASSTPGLAENTGELFF. The CDR3 DNA sequence: TGTGCCAGCAGTACCCCCGGACTAGCAGAGAACACCGGGGAGCTGTTTTTT. The chain links TRBV12-3 or TRBV12-4 to TRBJ2-2, with TRBD2 matching over 8 bases. The CDR3 sequence is 17 residues long. The V segment lost 5 bases and the J segment 1 base; nucleotides outside the gene matches: 9.

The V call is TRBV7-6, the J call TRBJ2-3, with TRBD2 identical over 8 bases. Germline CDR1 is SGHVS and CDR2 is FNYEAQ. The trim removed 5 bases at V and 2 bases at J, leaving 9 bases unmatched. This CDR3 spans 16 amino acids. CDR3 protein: CASSLFRRGDTDTQYF. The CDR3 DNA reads TGTGCCAGCAGCCTCTTTCGGCGGGGGGACACAGATACGCAGTATTTT.

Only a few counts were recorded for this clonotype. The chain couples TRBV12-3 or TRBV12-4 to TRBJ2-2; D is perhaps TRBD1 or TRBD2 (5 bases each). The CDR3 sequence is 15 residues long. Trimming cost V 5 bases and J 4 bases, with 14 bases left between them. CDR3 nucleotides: TGTGCCAGCAGTCCCGTACGGGACGTCACCGGGGAGCTGTTTTTT. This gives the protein CASSPVRDVTGELFF.

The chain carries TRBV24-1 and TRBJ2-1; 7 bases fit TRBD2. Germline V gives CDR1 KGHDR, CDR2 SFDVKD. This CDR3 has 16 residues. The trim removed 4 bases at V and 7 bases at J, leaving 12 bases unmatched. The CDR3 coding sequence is TGTGCCACCAGTGACTCAACTAGCGTGGGTGGAAATGAGCAGTTCTTC. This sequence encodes CATSDSTSVGGNEQFF.

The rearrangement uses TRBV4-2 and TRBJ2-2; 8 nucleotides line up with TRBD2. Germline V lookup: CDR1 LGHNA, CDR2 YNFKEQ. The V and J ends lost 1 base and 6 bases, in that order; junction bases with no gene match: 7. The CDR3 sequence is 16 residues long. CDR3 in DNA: TGTGCCAGCAGCCAAGTAAACGGGGGGGCGTCCGGGGAGCTGTTTTTT. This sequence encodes CASSQVNGGASGELFF.

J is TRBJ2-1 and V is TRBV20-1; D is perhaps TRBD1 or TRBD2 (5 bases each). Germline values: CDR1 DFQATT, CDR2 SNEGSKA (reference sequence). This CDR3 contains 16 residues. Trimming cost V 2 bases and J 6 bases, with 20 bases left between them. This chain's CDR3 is CSARSYGTSAVNEQFF. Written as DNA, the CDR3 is TGCAGTGCTAGATCGTACGGGACCAGTGCGGTCAATGAGCAGTTCTTC.

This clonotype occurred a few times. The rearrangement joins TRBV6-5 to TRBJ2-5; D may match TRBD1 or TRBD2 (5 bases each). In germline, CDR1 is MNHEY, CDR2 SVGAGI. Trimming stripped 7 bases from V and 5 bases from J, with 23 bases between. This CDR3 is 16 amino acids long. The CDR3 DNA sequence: TGTGCCAGCATAACCTGGGACCCCTTCCAAGGGGAGACCCAGTACTTC. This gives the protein CASITWDPFQGETQYF.